Following are 5 T cell receptor beta chains from one sample sequenced in a study of shared clonotypes between healthy human individuals. Sequencing was performed with immunoSEQ multiplex PCR; in TCRdb, only in-frame clones are kept and a portion is missing. The table lists some 1.1 million clones, 70% to 80% of them singletons. Input material: memory CD4+ T cells from PBMCs. Indicated subset: CD45RA-negative fraction. The source is a man aged 18 to 29 in good health. Some clones in this sample may be carry-over from other donors' samples.

This chain joins TRBV18 and TRBJ1-1; D remains unclear. This CDR3 has 11 amino acids. Looked up from germline, CDR1 is KGHSH and CDR2 is LQKENI. V was pared by 6 bases and J by 8 bases, with 10 bases between. CDR3 nucleotides: TGTGCCAGCTCTGGAGGCTGGGAAGCTTTCTTT. Translating it yields CASSGGWEAFF.

The rearrangement links TRBV7-2 to TRBJ1-4; 8 nucleotides align to TRBD1. The ends lost 2 bases at V and 7 bases at J; junction bases unmatched: 3. This CDR3 has 14 amino acids. Germline loops: CDR1 SGHTA, CDR2 FQGNSA. CDR3 DNA sequence: TGTGCCAGCAGCTTATCAGGGGGCAGTGAAAAACTGTTTTTT. Translating gives CASSLSGGSEKLFF.

This chain connects TRBV7-2 to TRBJ2-4; a weak D match, TRBD1 (7 bases). The CDR3 spans 14 residues. Trimming stripped 4 bases from V and 7 bases from J, with 14 bases between. Germline CDR1 SGHTA, CDR2 FQGNSA. In DNA form, the CDR3 reads TGTGCCAGCAGCTCAACGGCAGGGGGGAACATTCAGTACTTC. This gives the protein CASSSTAGGNIQYF.

This sequence joins TRBV29-1 and TRBJ1-2, with 11 bases matching TRBD1. J lost 5 bases, V lost 6 bases, and 8 bases had no gene match. The CDR3 has 14 amino acids. Looked up from germline, CDR1 is SQVTM and CDR2 is ANQGSEA. CDR3 amino acids: CSVGRTGGIYGYTF. CDR3 nucleotide sequence: TGCAGCGTGGGAAGGACAGGGGGCATTTATGGCTACACCTTC.

The chain carries TRBV28 and TRBJ1-2, with unresolved D. The germline V gene encodes CDR1 MDHEN and CDR2 SYDVKM. The CDR3 totals 13 residues. Trimming left V 5 bases short and J 8 bases short, with 15 bases between. CDR3 loop: CASSPGPQKGYTF. In DNA, the CDR3 is TGTGCCAGCAGTCCCGGGCCTCAGAAGGGCTACACCTTC.